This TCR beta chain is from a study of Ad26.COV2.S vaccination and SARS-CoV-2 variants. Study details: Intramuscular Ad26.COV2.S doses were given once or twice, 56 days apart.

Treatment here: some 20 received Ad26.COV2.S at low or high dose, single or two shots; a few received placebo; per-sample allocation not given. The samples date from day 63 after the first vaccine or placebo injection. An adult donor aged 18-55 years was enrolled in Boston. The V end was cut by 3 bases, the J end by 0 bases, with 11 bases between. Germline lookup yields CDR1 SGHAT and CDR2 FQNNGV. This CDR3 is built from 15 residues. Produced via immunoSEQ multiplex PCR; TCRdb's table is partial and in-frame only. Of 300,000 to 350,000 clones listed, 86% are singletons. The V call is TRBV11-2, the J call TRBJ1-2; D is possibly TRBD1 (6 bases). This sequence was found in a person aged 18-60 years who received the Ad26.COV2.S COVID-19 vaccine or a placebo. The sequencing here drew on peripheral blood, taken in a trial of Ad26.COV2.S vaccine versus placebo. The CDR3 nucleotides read TGTGCCAGCAGCTTGTCAGGGGATCCTAACTATGGCTACACCTTC. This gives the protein CASSLSGDPNYGYTF.